This TCR beta chain was retrieved from a study of blood T cell repertoires in COVID-19. Study-level background: Samples came from the United States, Italy and Spain, spanning acute and convalescent COVID-19. Sources were T cells, B-cell-depleted T cells, or PBMCs; the material itself was cDNA or gDNA.

Original processing notes: Reference gene primer amplification gave nucleated cell count estimates. Profiled with immunoSEQ multiplex PCR; TCRdb holds only in-frame clones, not every one. That table supplies the V and J calls and clone size; D and trimming were determined from the DNA. The repertoire holds some 220,000 clones, with roughly 84% as singletons. Germline CDR1 is MGHDK and CDR2 is SYGVNS. The length of the CDR3 is 13 residues. Trimming took off 4 bases at V and 2 bases at J, with 6 bases between the two ends. The TCR sequence derives from a man in his fifties with active or convalescent COVID-19. The sequenced sample was peripheral blood. V usage is TRBV25-1 and J usage is TRBJ2-1; possibly TRBD1 for D (5 bases). CDR3 DNA: TGTGCCAGCAGTGGGGGCCCCTACAATGAGCAGTTCTTC. It specifies CASSGGPYNEQFF.